This TCR beta chain appears in the sequencing data of a study of blood T cell repertoires in COVID-19. About the study: Both acute and convalescent COVID-19 samples were obtained from the United States, Italy and Spain.

In the authors' workflow: Nucleated cell number was recorded as an estimate derived from reference gene primer amplification. Sequenced by immunoSEQ multiplex PCR; TCRdb stores in-frame clones only, minus some. The V and J calls and clone size come from that table; D and trimming were worked out from the DNA. The sample comprises about 46,000 clones, about 83% of which are singletons, and approximately 6.1% rests with the top ten. The CDR3 contains 15 residues. Trimming cost V 0 bases and J 1 base, with 7 bases left between them. Germline V lookup: CDR1 SGHDT, CDR2 YYEEEE. Sequenced material: peripheral blood. The origin of this receptor is a woman over 75 with acute or convalescent COVID-19. The chain carries TRBV5-6 and TRBJ2-2; no reliable D call. CDR3 nucleotides: TGTGCCAGCAGCTTGGGCGTTGTGAACACCGGGGAGCTGTTTTTT. Its translation is CASSLGVVNTGELFF.